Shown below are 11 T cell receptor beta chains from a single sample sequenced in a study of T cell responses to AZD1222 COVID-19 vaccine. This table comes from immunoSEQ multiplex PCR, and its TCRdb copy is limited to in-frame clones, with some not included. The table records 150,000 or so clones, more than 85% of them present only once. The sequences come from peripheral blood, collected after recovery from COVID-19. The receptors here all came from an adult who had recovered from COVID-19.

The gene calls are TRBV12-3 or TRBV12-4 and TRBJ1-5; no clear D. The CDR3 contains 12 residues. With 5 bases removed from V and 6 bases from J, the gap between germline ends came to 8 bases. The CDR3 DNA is TGTGCCAGCAGTGCGGATGGTCAGCCCCAGCATTTT. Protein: CASSADGQPQHF.

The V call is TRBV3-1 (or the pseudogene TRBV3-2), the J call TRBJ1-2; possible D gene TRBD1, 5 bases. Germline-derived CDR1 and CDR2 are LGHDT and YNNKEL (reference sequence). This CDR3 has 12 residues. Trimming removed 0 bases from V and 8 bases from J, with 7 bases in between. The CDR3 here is CASSQDQGGYTF. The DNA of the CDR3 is TGTGCCAGCAGCCAAGACCAGGGCGGCTACACCTTC.

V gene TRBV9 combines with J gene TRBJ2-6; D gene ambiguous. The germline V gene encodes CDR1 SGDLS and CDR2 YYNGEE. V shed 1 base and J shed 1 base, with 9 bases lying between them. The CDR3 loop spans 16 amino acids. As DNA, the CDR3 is TGTGCCAGCAGCGTATCGGCGTATTCTGGGGCCAACGTCCTGACTTTC. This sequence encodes CASSVSAYSGANVLTF.

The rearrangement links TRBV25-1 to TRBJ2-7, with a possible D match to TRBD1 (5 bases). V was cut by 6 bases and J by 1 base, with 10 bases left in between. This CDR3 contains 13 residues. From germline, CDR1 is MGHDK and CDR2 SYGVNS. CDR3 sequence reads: CASSPRGSYEQYF. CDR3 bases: TGTGCCAGCAGCCCTAGGGGATCCTACGAGCAGTACTTC.

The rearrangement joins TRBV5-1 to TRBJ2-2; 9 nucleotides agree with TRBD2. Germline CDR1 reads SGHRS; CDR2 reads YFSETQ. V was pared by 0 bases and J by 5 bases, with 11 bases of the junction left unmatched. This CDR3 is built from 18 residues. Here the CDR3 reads CASSLARAGGLSTGELFF. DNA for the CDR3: TGCGCCAGCAGCTTGGCCAGAGCGGGAGGTCTCTCTACCGGGGAGCTGTTTTTT.

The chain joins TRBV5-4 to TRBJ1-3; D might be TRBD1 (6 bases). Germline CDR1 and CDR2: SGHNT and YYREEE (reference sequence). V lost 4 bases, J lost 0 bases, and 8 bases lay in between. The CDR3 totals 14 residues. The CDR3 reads CASSPGVSGNTIYF. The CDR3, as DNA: TGTGCCAGCAGCCCAGGGGTCTCTGGAAACACCATATATTTT.

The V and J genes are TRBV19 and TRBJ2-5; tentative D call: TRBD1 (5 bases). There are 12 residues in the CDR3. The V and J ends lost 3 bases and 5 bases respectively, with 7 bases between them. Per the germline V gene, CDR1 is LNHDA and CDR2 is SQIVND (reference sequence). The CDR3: CASSMAGETQYF. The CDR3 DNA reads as TGTGCCAGTAGTATGGCAGGGGAGACCCAGTACTTC.

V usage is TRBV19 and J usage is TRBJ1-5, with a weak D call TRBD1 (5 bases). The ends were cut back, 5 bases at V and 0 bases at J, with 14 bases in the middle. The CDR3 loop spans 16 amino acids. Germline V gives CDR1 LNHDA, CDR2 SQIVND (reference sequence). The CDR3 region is CASSALTEYSNQPQHF. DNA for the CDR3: TGTGCCAGTAGTGCCCTGACAGAGTATAGCAATCAGCCCCAGCATTTT.

This CDR3 reads CASSPPSRGDEKLFF. CDR3 coding DNA: TGTGCCAGCTCACCACCGTCGAGGGGGGATGAAAAACTGTTTTTT. V usage is TRBV18 and J usage is TRBJ1-4, with D possibly matching TRBD1 (6 bases). The V gene lost 0 bases and the J gene lost 6 bases, with 11 bases spanning the gap. The CDR3 totals 15 residues. In germline, CDR1 is KGHSH, CDR2 LQKENI.

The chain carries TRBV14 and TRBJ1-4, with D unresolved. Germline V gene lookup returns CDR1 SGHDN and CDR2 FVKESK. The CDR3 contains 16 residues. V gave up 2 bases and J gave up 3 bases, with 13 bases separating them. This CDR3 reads CASSQQDYGSNEKLFF. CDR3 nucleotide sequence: TGTGCCAGCAGCCAACAAGATTATGGCTCTAATGAAAAACTGTTTTTT.

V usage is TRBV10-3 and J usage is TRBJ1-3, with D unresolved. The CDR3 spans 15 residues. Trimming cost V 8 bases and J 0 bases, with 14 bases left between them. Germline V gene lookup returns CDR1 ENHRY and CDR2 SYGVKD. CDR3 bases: TGTGCCATCGCCGCCCTGGGGATCTCTGGAAACACCATATATTTT. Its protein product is CAIAALGISGNTIYF.